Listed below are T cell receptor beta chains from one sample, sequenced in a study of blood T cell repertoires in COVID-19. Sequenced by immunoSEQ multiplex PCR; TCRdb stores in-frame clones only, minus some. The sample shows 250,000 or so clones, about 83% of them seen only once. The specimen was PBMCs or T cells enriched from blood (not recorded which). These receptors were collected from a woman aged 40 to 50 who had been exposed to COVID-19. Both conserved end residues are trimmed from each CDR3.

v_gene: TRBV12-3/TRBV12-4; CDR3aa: ASSLGQGTEAF
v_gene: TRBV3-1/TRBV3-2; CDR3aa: ASSQGRPRGNEAF
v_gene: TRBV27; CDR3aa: ASSYGVGEGRSGSYNSPLH
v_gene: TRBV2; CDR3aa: ASVRDYPQETQY
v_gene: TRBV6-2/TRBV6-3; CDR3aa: ASSPERRPQH
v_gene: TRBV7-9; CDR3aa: ASSLAESGGEQY
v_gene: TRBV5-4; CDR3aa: ASSPPIPNSPLH
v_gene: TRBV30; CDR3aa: AWNRQVGTEAF
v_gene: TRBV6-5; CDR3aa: ASSRTGSSYEQY
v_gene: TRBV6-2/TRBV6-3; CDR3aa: ASSPSTGSSYNSPLH